The next 2 T cell receptor beta chains were all read from a single sample in a study of post-analysis software for immune sequencing data. Findings and caveats of the study: A few TRBV segments appeared more often in patients than in controls, and TRBV5-6, TRBV5-1 and TRBV20-1 were among these.

Researchers reported that TCR beta cDNA libraries carried unique molecular identifiers. TCRdb re-analysed the PCR reads in MiXCR, keeping a single row per CDR3 protein. The sample consists of about 570,000 distinct CDR3 sequences, 34% of them appearing once. Their antigens remain unidentified. Sequencing used blood. The receptors derive from a girl between 2 and 17 years old with multiple sclerosis.

In this sample, this clonotype turned up a few times. One end of the junction varies from germline; a read error may be responsible. The chain recombines TRBV5-1 with TRBJ2-5; possible D gene TRBD1, 6 bases. This CDR3 is built from 15 residues. In germline, CDR1 is SGHRS, CDR2 YFSETQ. The CDR3 bases are TGCGCCGGCAGCTTGGCCACAGGACAGCAAGAGACCCAGTACTTC. Translated: CAGSLATGQQETQYF.

This clonotype was seen only a few times. The chain uses TRBV5-1 and TRBJ1-2; D not resolved. V was cut by 0 bases and J by 4 bases, with 10 bases left in between. The CDR3 is made up of 14 amino acids. Looked up from germline, CDR1 is SGHRS and CDR2 is YFSETQ. The CDR3 DNA sequence: TGCGCCAGCAGCTTGGAGGGTAGGATCTATGGCTACACCTTC. The encoded protein is CASSLEGRIYGYTF.